This T cell receptor beta chain was captured in a study of blood T cell repertoires in COVID-19. Study background: Sources were T cells, B-cell-depleted T cells, or PBMCs; the material itself was cDNA or gDNA.

The ends lost 3 bases at V and 2 bases at J; junction bases unmatched: 0. In germline, CDR1 is LNHNV, CDR2 YYDKDF (reference sequence). This CDR3 has 15 amino acids. In the case of this clone: The sample carries other DNA sequences with the same CDR3.

Source study methods: Quantification of nucleated cells was approximated via reference gene primer amplification. Generated by immunoSEQ multiplex PCR, the TCRdb table keeps only in-frame clones and is missing some. D and trimming were read from the DNA, whereas the V and J calls and clone size are those reported in that table. The table shows approximately 130,000 clones, with around 83% occurring only once. Participant reports of clinical history set cohort assignment. Among Cohort 3 donors, those recovered had two negative PCRs, clearance, or symptom resolution. The sequence was collected from a man aged 30 to 45 who had recovered from COVID-19. The chain recombines TRBV15 with TRBJ1-3; 11 bases are a match to TRBD1. The sample was PBMCs or T cells enriched from blood (not recorded which). The DNA for the CDR3 is TGTGCCACCAGCAGGGACAGGGGGCCTGGAAACACCATATATTTT. Translation gives CATSRDRGPGNTIYF.